This TCR beta chain was obtained from a study of Graves' ophthalmopathy and Graves' hyperthyroidism. Study at large: Peripheral blood was gathered at the point of initial diagnosis, before any treatment started.

This clonotype was detected many times. Its specificity is unknown. Germline V gene data show CDR1 as MNHEY and CDR2 as SVGAGI. This CDR3 has 17 amino acids. V lost 6 bases and J 2 bases, leaving 23 bases between the germline ends. RNA transcripts provided the template for amplifying TCR beta CDR3 regions. The authors performed first-round RT-PCR with HTBI primers and then a second-round multiplex PCR. TCRdb re-analysed the multiplex PCR reads in MiXCR, keeping a single row per CDR3 protein. The data show 300,000 or so distinct CDR3 sequences, roughly 15% seen once. Regarding the study as a whole: Blood contained most expanded thyroid clonotypes exceeding 0.001 frequency.

This receptor was identified in an adult man with Graves' ophthalmopathy. What was sequenced was peripheral blood. The chain recombines TRBV6-5 with TRBJ2-7, with TRBD1 as a possible D gene (6 bases). CDR3 region: CASSKSLPTGQTYEQYF. The CDR3 DNA sequence: TGTGCCAGCAGCAAGAGCCTACCGACAGGCCAGACCTACGAGCAGTACTTC.